This T cell receptor beta chain came from a study of CD8+CD57+ T cells in acquired aplastic anemia. Study as a whole: Sorted CD4+ plus CD8+ cells gave DNA averaging approximately 3.2 ug. Broader study findings: Significant differences in CD8+ Simpson's diversity were not observed between patients and controls.

Genomic DNA provided the template from which TCR beta VDJ and CDR3 profiles were obtained. TCRdb re-called the reads through MiXCR, storing one row per CDR3 protein. Among roughly 300,000 distinct CDR3 sequences listed, around 60% were seen once. CDR3 length equals 14 residues. CDR1 and CDR2 (germline): SEHNR, FQNEAQ (reference sequence). V was trimmed by 5 bases and J by 6 bases, leaving 15 bases between them. As concerns this clonotype: Its antigen is unidentified.

The sample was sorted CD4+, CD8+, or CD8+CD57+ T cells (not recorded which) from PBMCs. The clonotype originates from a human donor with severe aplastic anemia or a healthy control (not recorded which). J is TRBJ2-3 and V is TRBV7-9; D might be TRBD2 (5 bases). The CDR3 DNA follows: TGTGCCAGCAGCCTCCAACTTAGGAGGGATACGCAGTATTTT. This codes for CASSLQLRRDTQYF.